This T cell receptor (beta chain) was sequenced for a study of T cell clonotyping in hematopoietic cell transplantation. V gave up 5 bases and J gave up 3 bases; unmatched junction bases: 4. CDR1 MNHNS and CDR2 SASEGT come from the germline V gene. CDR3 length: 14 residues. TCRdb's table, derived via immunoSEQ multiplex PCR, lists solely in-frame clones and lacks some. The repertoire holds 8,400 or so clones, with under 70% as singletons. This sample comprised peripheral blood mononuclear cells, obtained 100 days after allogeneic stem cell transplant. This clonotype was obtained from a male patient aged 55 to 69 who had an allogeneic stem cell transplant from an unrelated donor, so the T cells may come from the graft donor. Some clones in this sample may be carry-over from other donors' samples. The chain recombines TRBV6-1 with TRBJ1-1; 9 bases fit TRBD1. The CDR3 spells CASSWTGEDTEAFF. The CDR3 bases are TGTGCCAGCAGTTGGACAGGGGAGGACACTGAAGCTTTCTTT.